Detailed here is one T cell receptor beta chain. The antigen remains undetermined. Trimming at V came to 2 bases and at J to 1 base, leaving 4 bases not matched to a gene. The V gene's germline CDR1 is SGHNT and CDR2 YYREEE (reference sequence). CDR3 length: 16 residues. Assay: immunoSEQ multiplex PCR; the TCRdb copy retains only in-frame clones and omits some. The table includes 20,000 to 25,000 clones, about 86% detected once. The data derive from a study of somatic mutations in cytotoxic T cells in rheumatoid arthritis. Whole-study results and caveats: The modest underrepresentation of TRBV07 observed in rheumatoid arthritis patients was not subjected to multiple-comparison adjustment. Per patient, the largest CD8+ clone was found to exceed 20% of CD8+ cells in about an eighth of the 65 cases. Comparison of CD8+ T-cell clonality between rheumatoid arthritis patients and age-matched healthy controls yielded no significant difference.

The sequenced material came from CD8+ T cells sorted from blood. V usage is TRBV5-4 and J usage is TRBJ1-3; 9 bases agree with TRBD1. This receptor was obtained from a woman in her forties or fifties in good health. CDR3 bases: TGTGCCAGCAGCTTCGTGGGACAGGGATCTGGAAACACCATATATTTT. This sequence encodes CASSFVGQGSGNTIYF.